The clone carrying this T cell receptor beta chain was observed a few times. Its antigen remains unidentified. The CDR3 length is 15 residues. Germline lookup yields CDR1 DFQATT and CDR2 SNEGSKA (reference sequence). Trimming removed 3 bases from V and 0 bases from J, with 13 bases in between. These data originate in a study of T-cell reconstitution after alpha-beta-depleted transplantation in children. Study observations and caveats: Reportedly, only several hundred clones from non-depleted graft cells drove alpha-beta T-cell counts at about two months. T-cell counts and diversity were attributed mostly to newly produced T cells one year after transplant. From surviving recipient T cells and thymic progenitors came the high day-60 TCRbeta diversity observed in some patients.

Preparation of the TCRbeta library used unique molecular identifiers. From the PCR reads, TCRdb called clonotypes with MiXCR, one entry per CDR3 protein. The sample lists 540,000 or so distinct CDR3 sequences, roughly 24% occurring once. The sequence was obtained from a boy younger than two who had a stem cell transplant for acute myeloid leukemia, so the T cells may come from the graft donor. The chain carries TRBV20-1 and TRBJ2-3; D call uncertain. The material sequenced was PBMCs, mostly from graft donor cells, taken 360 days after TCRalphabeta/CD19-depleted stem cell transplant. DNA for the CDR3: TGCAGTGCTAGCCGGACGTACACTAGCACAGATACGCAGTATTTT. Translation gives CSASRTYTSTDTQYF.